The following is a TCR beta chain sequence with its context. V was clipped by 5 bases and J by 5 bases, with 10 bases between them. The CDR3 is 13 residues long. Authors' analysis steps: Reference gene primer amplification gave nucleated cell count estimates. Repertoires were generated with immunoSEQ multiplex PCR, while TCRdb's copy carries only in-frame clones and drops some. The V and J calls and clone size were taken over from that table, and D and trimming were inferred from the DNA. There are around 400,000 clones in the sample; around 87% occur only once, and roughly 2% lies in the top ten. This specimen comes from a study of blood T cell repertoires in COVID-19. Study in general: The United States, Italy and Spain were the sources of the acute and convalescent COVID-19 samples.

The receptor comes from an older woman with COVID-19, enrolled during active disease. This chain joins TRBV12-3 or TRBV12-4 and TRBJ1-5; D gene uncertain. Material for sequencing was peripheral blood. The CDR3 region is CASSPPGDQPQHF. The CDR3 coding sequence is TGTGCCAGCAGTCCGCCGGGAGATCAGCCCCAGCATTTT.